A single sample is the source of the 28 T cell receptor beta chains below, sequenced in a study of T-cell reconstitution after alpha-beta-depleted transplantation in children. Preparation of the TCRbeta library was carried out with unique molecular identifiers. TCRdb ran MiXCR on the PCR reads and lists one entry per CDR3 protein. The sample carries about 270,000 distinct CDR3 sequences, 9.9% recorded once. The source material was PBMCs from the stem cell graft donor, sampled from the stem cell graft. Receptors originate from a human donor who donated a stem cell graft to a child with SCID.

This rearrangement joins TRBV7-9 to TRBJ1-2, with D hard to call. This CDR3 region has 11 residues. Trimming pared 10 bases from V and 2 bases from J, leaving 8 bases between. The germline gives CDR1 SEHNR, CDR2 FQNEAQ (reference sequence). The CDR3 loop is CATETNYGYTF. The CDR3 DNA is TGTGCCACCGAAACCAACTATGGCTACACCTTC.

The chain couples TRBV10-1 to TRBJ1-4, with D unresolved. CDR1 and CDR2 from the germline V gene are WNHNN and SYGVQD (reference sequence). CDR3 length equals 14 residues. V lost 0 bases to trimming and J lost 4 bases, with 6 bases between them. The CDR3 is CASSESPFNEKLFF. CDR3 coding DNA: TGCGCCAGCAGTGAGTCGCCTTTTAATGAAAAACTGTTTTTT.

This clonotype came up many times. The gene calls are TRBV25-1 and TRBJ1-1; 9 positions match TRBD1. CDR3 size: 15 residues. With V trimmed by 3 bases and J by 5 bases, 7 bases remained unmatched. The germline gives CDR1 MGHDK, CDR2 SYGVNS. CDR3 amino acids: CASSDPGQGRTEAFF. In DNA form, the CDR3 reads TGTGCCAGCAGTGACCCCGGACAGGGGAGGACTGAAGCTTTCTTT.

This clonotype showed up many times. This chain connects TRBV24-1 to TRBJ2-1; D ambiguous. Germline-derived CDR1 and CDR2 are KGHDR and SFDVKD. V dropped 0 bases and J dropped 7 bases, with 3 bases sitting between them. CDR3 size: 12 residues. CDR3 nucleotides: TGTGCCACCAGTGATTTGGAGAATGAGCAGTTCTTC. This codes for CATSDLENEQFF.

This rearrangement joins TRBV10-3 to TRBJ2-5; 8 positions agree with TRBD2. V shed 8 bases, J shed 4 bases, and the junction held 3 bases outside the gene matches. The germline CDR1 and CDR2 sequences are ENHRY and SYGVKD. CDR3 length: 12 amino acids. The CDR3 sequence is CAIGLAPETQYF. The CDR3 nucleotides are TGTGCCATCGGACTAGCCCCAGAGACCCAGTACTTC.

This clonotype showed up many times. A junction end diverges from the germline sequence, so it may reflect a read error. The V and J genes are TRBV5-1 and TRBJ2-7; no clear D gene. The CDR3 length is 12 residues. CDR1 is SGHRS, CDR2 YFSETQ, per germline. CDR3 nucleotides: TGTGCCAGCAGCACTGGAACCTACGAGCAGTACTTC. Translated, it gives CASSTGTYEQYF.

The rearrangement uses TRBV14 and TRBJ2-5; D uncertain. Trimming stripped 2 bases from V and 1 base from J, with 11 bases between. The CDR3 consists of 15 residues. Germline V gene data show CDR1 as SGHDN and CDR2 as FVKESK. The CDR3 region is CASSQNTAPQETQYF. The CDR3 bases are TGTGCCAGCAGCCAAAATACAGCGCCCCAAGAGACCCAGTACTTC. The whole variable domain, filled in from reference TRBV14 and TRBJ2-5, reads EAGVTQFPSHSVIEKGQTVTLRCDPISGHDNLYWYRRVMGKEIKFLLHFVKESKQDESGMPNNRFLAERTGGTYSTLKVQPAELEDSGVYFCASSQNTAPQETQYFGPGTRLLVL.

This clonotype was detected only a few times. V usage is TRBV14 and J usage is TRBJ1-2; D gene ambiguous. The CDR3 runs 11 residues. Trimming left V 3 bases short and J 8 bases short, with 7 bases between. Germline V gene lookup returns CDR1 SGHDN and CDR2 FVKESK. The CDR3 reads CASSQGGGYTF. The CDR3 DNA is TGTGCCAGCAGCCAGGGCGGGGGCTACACCTTC.

For this clonotype: An end of the junction differs from the germline gene, which may be a read error. V gene TRBV11-2 combines with J gene TRBJ2-7, with D possibly TRBD2 on 5 matching bases. Germline CDR1 is SGHAT and CDR2 is FQNNGV. The CDR3 has 13 residues. CDR3 sequence: CASSLATSYEQYF. The CDR3 nucleotides read TGCGCCAGCAGCTTGGCAACTAGCTACGAGCAGTACTTC.

This clonotype was detected ten times or more. The chain combines TRBV7-3 with TRBJ1-5, with TRBD1 matching over 8 bases. The germline V gene encodes CDR1 SGHTA and CDR2 FQGTGA. J lost 4 bases, V lost 6 bases, and 8 bases had no gene match. CDR3 length equals 15 residues. CDR3 amino acids: CASSPTGGTNQPQHF. CDR3 DNA: TGTGCCAGCAGTCCTACAGGGGGTACAAATCAGCCCCAGCATTTT.

This clonotype was counted ten times or more. V gene TRBV5-1 combines with J gene TRBJ1-2; tentative D call: TRBD1 (5 bases). The CDR3 sequence is 14 residues long. From germline, CDR1 is SGHRS and CDR2 YFSETQ. V was clipped by 0 bases and J by 0 bases, with 6 bases between them. The CDR3 loop reads CASSLGQSNYGYTF. The CDR3 bases are TGCGCCAGCAGCTTGGGACAGTCTAACTATGGCTACACCTTC. Based on the CDR3 plus reference TRBV5-1 and TRBJ1-2, the full variable domain is KAGVTQTPRYLIKTRGQQVTLSCSPISGHRSVSWYQQTPGQGLQFLFEYFSETQRNKGNFPGRFSGRQFSNSRSEMNVSTLELGDSALYLCASSLGQSNYGYTFGSGTRLTVV.

Concerning this clonotype itself: A much larger clone sits a single nucleotide away, making a read error possible. V and J are TRBV5-1 and TRBJ1-2; 7 bases fit TRBD1. The CDR3 is 16 residues long. Per the germline V gene, CDR1 is SGHRS and CDR2 is YFSETQ. V gave up 2 bases and J gave up 5 bases; unmatched junction bases: 12. The CDR3 sequence is CASSFAIGGGGYGYTF. CDR3 nucleotide sequence: TGCGCCAGCAGCTTTGCCATAGGGGGCGGAGGGTATGGCTACACCTTC.

Only a few counts were recorded for this clonotype. The gene calls are TRBV7-3 and TRBJ2-1; tentative D call: TRBD2 (6 bases). CDR1 is SGHTA and CDR2 is FQGTGA in the germline V gene. Trimming took 5 bases from V and 5 from J, leaving 19 bases between them. The CDR3 runs to 16 residues. CDR3 protein: CASSPTSGGGDNEQFF. The CDR3 DNA sequence: TGTGCCAGCAGCCCGACTTCCGGGGGAGGAGACAATGAGCAGTTCTTC.

The chain combines TRBV6-2 or TRBV6-3 with TRBJ2-4, with D perhaps given as TRBD1 or TRBD2 (5 bases each). This CDR3 comprises 12 residues. CDR1 MNHEY and CDR2 SVGEGT come from the germline V gene. V lost 8 bases to trimming and J lost 10 bases, with 15 bases between them. The CDR3 sequence is CASWGTARIQYF. CDR3 nucleotide sequence: TGTGCCAGCTGGGGGACGGCGCGGATTCAGTACTTC.

This clonotype was picked up a small number of times. The chain links TRBV9 to TRBJ1-2, with a tentative D call TRBD1 (5 bases). V was pared by 0 bases and J by 4 bases, with 7 bases between. The germline V gene encodes CDR1 SGDLS and CDR2 YYNGEE. The CDR3 consists of 13 residues. The CDR3 region is CASSVGQSYGYTF. The CDR3, as DNA: TGTGCCAGCAGCGTAGGACAGAGCTATGGCTACACCTTC.

The genes are TRBV20-1 and TRBJ2-5; TRBD1 agrees at 8 bases. CDR1 and CDR2 from the germline V gene are DFQATT and SNEGSKA (reference sequence). The V segment lost 3 bases and the J segment 1 base; nucleotides outside the gene matches: 7. The CDR3 sequence is 15 residues long. This CDR3 reads CSASRTGIFQETQYF. The CDR3 coding sequence is TGCAGTGCTAGTCGGACAGGGATTTTCCAAGAGACCCAGTACTTC.

The chain joins TRBV7-8 to TRBJ1-5; D not resolved. Germline lookup yields CDR1 SGHVS and CDR2 FQNEAQ. Deletions cut 1 base from V and 9 bases from J, with 7 bases between. The CDR3 covers 12 residues. The CDR3 DNA is TGTGCCAGCAGCTTAGACGCTCGGCCCCAGCATTTT. Its translation is CASSLDARPQHF.

The genes are TRBV6-1 and TRBJ1-1, with 10 bases aligning to TRBD1. V was clipped by 6 bases and J by 3 bases; unmatched bases: 4. CDR3 length: 14 residues. CDR1 MNHNS and CDR2 SASEGT come from the germline V gene. CDR3 in amino acids: CASRRGTGDTEAFF. CDR3 sequence (DNA): TGTGCCAGCAGGCGGGGGACAGGGGACACTGAAGCTTTCTTT.

The chain is built from TRBV5-1 and TRBJ2-5; TRBD2 aligns across 10 bases. From germline, CDR1 is SGHRS and CDR2 YFSETQ. Trimming took 4 bases from V and 5 from J; bases not matched to a gene: 8. CDR3 length: 15 residues. In DNA form, the CDR3 reads TGCGCCAGCAGCCCAGCGGGGGGGCCAGGTGAGACCCAGTACTTC. Translation gives CASSPAGGPGETQYF.

This clonotype has a count of ten or more. The rearrangement uses TRBV29-1 and TRBJ2-2, with unresolved D. The CDR3 totals 12 residues. Trimming took 6 bases from V and 4 from J, leaving 9 bases between them. CDR1 and CDR2 (germline): SQVTM, ANQGSEA. CDR3 in amino acids: CSVQRSTGELFF. The DNA for the CDR3 is TGCAGCGTCCAAAGGAGCACCGGGGAGCTGTTTTTT.

This sequence joins TRBV18 and TRBJ1-1, with D perhaps matching TRBD1 (6 bases). Germline CDR1 KGHSH, CDR2 LQKENI. Trimming removed 6 bases from V and 11 bases from J, with 19 bases in between. The CDR3 contains 13 residues. The CDR3 loop is CASSGQYMDGAFF. DNA of the CDR3: TGTGCCAGCTCTGGACAGTATATGGATGGGGCTTTCTTT. The entire variable domain, with the rest obtained from reference TRBV18 and TRBJ1-1, is as follows: NAGVMQNPRHLVRRRGQEARLRCSPMKGHSHVYWYRQLPEEGLKFMVYLQKENIIDESGMPKERFSAEFPKEGPSILRIQQVVRGDSAAYFCASSGQYMDGAFFGQGTRLTVV.

This clonotype was counted only a few times. The chain joins TRBV6-1 to TRBJ2-7; possibly TRBD1 for D (5 bases). Germline V gives CDR1 MNHNS, CDR2 SASEGT. Trimming removed 8 bases at V and 5 bases at J, with 19 bases between. The length of the CDR3 is 14 residues. The CDR3 here is CASGARTNWDEQYF. The CDR3 DNA reads TGTGCCAGCGGGGCCCGGACCAACTGGGACGAGCAGTACTTC.

This clonotype came up a few times. V is TRBV14 and J is TRBJ2-3, with D unclear. Germline CDR1 and CDR2: SGHDN and FVKESK. This CDR3 comprises 14 residues. V lost 4 bases, J lost 4 bases, and 12 bases lay in between. CDR3 sequence: CASSRIVWADTQYF. The CDR3 nucleotides read TGTGCCAGCAGCCGAATTGTCTGGGCAGATACGCAGTATTTT.

In its sample, this clonotype was seen many times. This chain links TRBV12-3 or TRBV12-4 with TRBJ2-1; D is undetermined. The CDR3 contains 10 residues. Trimming left V 4 bases short and J 10 bases short, with 5 bases between. The CDR3 loop is CASSYYEQFF. Here the CDR3 DNA reads TGTGCCAGCAGTTACTACGAGCAGTTCTTC.

This chain uses TRBV2 with TRBJ2-7, with unresolved D. CDR3 length equals 13 residues. V shed 5 bases and J shed 3 bases, with 11 bases lying between them. Germline V CDR1 and CDR2: SNHLY, FYNNEI. This CDR3 is CASSTELDYEQYF. The DNA for the CDR3 is TGTGCCAGCAGTACTGAGCTAGACTACGAGCAGTACTTC.

The chain has TRBV3-1 and TRBJ1-1, with 10 bases fitting TRBD1. The CDR3 consists of 15 residues. Per the germline V gene, CDR1 is LGHDT and CDR2 is YNNKEL (reference sequence). The ends lost 2 bases at V and 3 bases at J; junction bases unmatched: 3. CDR3 bases: TGTGCCAGCAGCCAATCGGGACAGGGGTACACTGAAGCTTTCTTT. Its translation is CASSQSGQGYTEAFF.

This clonotype came up a few times. J is TRBJ1-1 and V is TRBV9; TRBD1 might be the D (5 bases). In germline, CDR1 is SGDLS, CDR2 YYNGEE. Trimming removed 6 bases at V and 1 base at J, with 16 bases between. The CDR3 sequence is 15 residues long. CDR3 sequence (DNA): TGTGCCAGCACCTTGGGGCGATCGAGGAACACTGAAGCTTTCTTT. This translates into CASTLGRSRNTEAFF. Based on the CDR3 plus reference TRBV9 and TRBJ1-1, the full variable domain is DSGVTQTPKHLITATGQRVTLRCSPRSGDLSVYWYQQSLDQGLQFLIQYYNGEERAKGNILERFSAQQFPDLHSELNLSSLELGDSALYFCASTLGRSRNTEAFFGQGTRLTVV.

This chain connects TRBV15 to TRBJ2-4, with 7 bases identical to TRBD2. The germline V gene has CDR1 LNHNV and CDR2 YYDKDF (reference sequence). The CDR3 runs 16 residues. J lost 0 bases, V lost 1 base, and 3 bases had no gene match. CDR3 DNA sequence: TGTGCCACCAGCAGAGCGGGGGGACTAGCCAAAAACATTCAGTACTTC. Protein sequence: CATSRAGGLAKNIQYF.